The 23 T cell receptor beta chains below were found in one sample sequenced in a study of tumor-infiltrating lymphocytes in localized non-small cell lung cancer. Generated by immunoSEQ multiplex PCR, the TCRdb table keeps only in-frame clones and is missing some. The sample includes 25,000 to 35,000 clones, approximately 83% seen only once; the top ten take around 2%. Sequenced input: lung tumor tissue. Source of these receptors: a human donor with non-small cell lung cancer.

CDR3 coding DNA: TGTGCCAGCAGCTTACGGCTAGCGGCCTCCTACGAGCAGTACTTC. It is translated as CASSLRLAASYEQYF. V is TRBV7-9 and J is TRBJ2-7, with 7 bases identical to TRBD2. With V trimmed by 2 bases and J by 0 bases, 4 bases remained unmatched. The CDR3 covers 15 residues. Per germline, CDR1 SEHNR and CDR2 FQNEAQ (reference sequence).

V usage is TRBV30 and J usage is TRBJ1-1; D is undetermined. Looked up from germline, CDR1 is GTSNPN and CDR2 is SVGIG (reference sequence). Trimming removed 3 bases from V and 4 bases from J, with 6 bases in between. This CDR3 has 11 residues. This chain's CDR3 is CAWSRLTEAFF. The CDR3 bases are TGTGCCTGGAGCCGGCTCACTGAAGCTTTCTTT.

The gene calls are TRBV6-5 and TRBJ2-5, with D unclear. TRBJ2-7 explains the end of the DNA better; the J call may be wrong. This CDR3 is built from 12 residues. Germline V lookup: CDR1 MNHEY, CDR2 SVGAGI. For the CDR3, the DNA is TGTGCCAGCAGAGGACGGCCCTACGAGCAGTACTTC. The encoded protein is CASRGRPYEQYF.

The V gene is TRBV10-3, the J gene TRBJ2-2; D not resolved. Germline-derived CDR1 and CDR2 are ENHRY and SYGVKD. The V end was cut by 7 bases, the J end by 7 bases, with 19 bases between. The CDR3 spans 15 residues. CDR3 in amino acids: CAIKGTPQRGGELFF. The CDR3 coding sequence is TGTGCCATCAAGGGAACCCCTCAACGTGGCGGGGAGCTGTTTTTT.

This clone was observed once. CDR3 sequence reads: CASSQDIEEKLFF. The CDR3 region has the DNA TGCGCCAGCAGCCAAGATATAGAGGAAAAACTGTTTTTT. V usage is TRBV4-3 and J usage is TRBJ1-4; D call uncertain. This CDR3 contains 13 residues. Germline CDR1 and CDR2: LGHNA and YSLEER. Trimming pared 0 bases from V and 8 bases from J, leaving 7 bases between.

The chain joins TRBV6-5 to TRBJ2-3, with 8 bases matching TRBD2. Germline lookup yields CDR1 MNHEY and CDR2 SVGAGI. V lost 2 bases to trimming and J lost 2 bases; unmatched junction nucleotides: 3. This CDR3 region has 15 residues. The CDR3 DNA is TGTGCCAGCAGTTACGGTAGCGGGATCACAGATACGCAGTATTTT. Protein product: CASSYGSGITDTQYF.

CDR3 DNA: TGTGCCAGCTATATGACAGGGGGCGCCTACGAGCAGTACTTC. Translated: CASYMTGGAYEQYF. The chain has TRBV6-6 and TRBJ2-7; 10 nucleotides align to TRBD1. This CDR3 has 14 amino acids. Germline V CDR1 and CDR2: MNHNY, SVGAGI (reference sequence). V trimming: 8 bases; J trimming: 2 bases; junction bases outside the gene matches: 6.

The chain recombines TRBV10-3 with TRBJ2-2; D possibly matches TRBD1 or TRBD2 (5 bases each). V was clipped by 3 bases and J by 0 bases, with 11 bases between them. The CDR3 covers 16 residues. From germline, CDR1 is ENHRY and CDR2 SYGVKD. The CDR3 DNA reads as TGTGCCATCAGTGATACCGGGGCTCCGAACACCGGGGAGCTGTTTTTT. Encoded protein: CAISDTGAPNTGELFF.

The V and J genes are TRBV2 and TRBJ1-6, with TRBD1 matching 9 bases. The CDR3 sequence is 16 residues long. Unmatched junction bases numbered 13, after V lost 6 bases and J lost 10 bases. Germline CDR1 and CDR2: SNHLY and FYNNEI. The CDR3 is CASRTGTGKVGSPLHF. In DNA, the CDR3 is TGTGCCAGCAGGACCGGGACAGGGAAGGTCGGGTCACCCCTCCACTTT.

The V call is TRBV6-5, the J call TRBJ1-2, with D uncertain. Trimming took off 5 bases at V and 2 bases at J, with 6 bases between the two ends. Germline V gene lookup returns CDR1 MNHEY and CDR2 SVGAGI. The CDR3 spans 12 residues. The CDR3 here is CASSSFNYGYTF. In DNA, the CDR3 is TGTGCCAGCAGTAGTTTCAACTATGGCTACACCTTC.

The rearrangement links TRBV30 to TRBJ1-4; a weak D match, TRBD1 (6 bases). The V and J ends lost 0 bases and 4 bases respectively, with 12 bases between them. CDR1 is GTSNPN and CDR2 is SVGIG in the germline V gene (reference sequence). There are 15 residues in the CDR3. CDR3 loop: CAWSVGGLFNEKLFF. The CDR3 coding sequence is TGTGCCTGGAGTGTAGGGGGGCTTTTTAATGAAAAACTGTTTTTT.

The rearrangement uses TRBV7-9 and TRBJ1-4; 7 nucleotides line up with TRBD1. The germline gives CDR1 SEHNR, CDR2 FQNEAQ (reference sequence). The V gene end was trimmed by 6 bases and the J gene end by 7 bases; junction bases not matched to a gene: 5. The CDR3 loop spans 13 amino acids. The CDR3 is CASSIGQAEKLFF. The CDR3 DNA is TGTGCCAGCAGTATCGGACAGGCTGAAAAACTGTTTTTT. Together with reference TRBV7-9 and TRBJ1-4, the CDR3 gives the full variable domain: DTGVSQNPRHKITKRGQNVTFRCDPISEHNRLYWYRQTLGQGPEFLTYFQNEAQLEKSRLLSDRFSAERPKGSFSTLEIQRTEQGDSAMYLCASSIGQAEKLFFGSGTQLSVL.

The V gene is TRBV19, the J gene TRBJ1-6, with D perhaps TRBD1 (5 bases). The germline gives CDR1 LNHDA, CDR2 SQIVND (reference sequence). V lost 0 bases to trimming and J lost 8 bases, with 11 bases between them. The CDR3 contains 15 residues. This CDR3 is CASSIDPGLDSPLHF. CDR3 coding DNA: TGTGCCAGTAGTATAGATCCAGGGTTGGATTCACCCCTCCACTTT.

The rearrangement uses TRBV5-1 and TRBJ2-7; the match to TRBD1 covers 8 bases. This CDR3 has 13 residues. V shed 4 bases, J shed 6 bases, and the junction held 6 bases outside the gene matches. Per the germline V gene, CDR1 is SGHRS and CDR2 is YFSETQ. For the CDR3, the DNA is TGCGCCAGCAGCATGAAACAGGGGGTCGAGCAGTACTTC. Protein product: CASSMKQGVEQYF.

The chain recombines TRBV18 with TRBJ1-5; D is undetermined. The CDR3 has 17 residues. Germline CDR1 is KGHSH and CDR2 is LQKENI. V lost 6 bases and J lost 2, with 20 bases in between. The CDR3 loop reads CASSSNRAPSGNQPQHF. The CDR3 DNA follows: TGTGCCAGCTCTTCTAACCGGGCCCCCAGCGGCAATCAGCCCCAGCATTTT.

V usage is TRBV5-1 and J usage is TRBJ2-2; tentatively, D is TRBD1 or TRBD2 (5 bases each). The germline V gene has CDR1 SGHRS and CDR2 YFSETQ. The CDR3 runs to 15 residues. Deletions cut 1 base from V and 5 bases from J, with 12 bases between. The CDR3 reads CASSLTGPGTGELFF. The CDR3 nucleotides are TGCGCCAGCAGCTTGACGGGGCCGGGGACCGGGGAGCTGTTTTTT.

The genes are TRBV30 and TRBJ2-3; possibly TRBD1 for D (7 bases). CDR1 GTSNPN and CDR2 SVGIG come from the germline V gene (reference sequence). The CDR3 is 16 amino acids. V shed 2 bases and J shed 4 bases, with 19 bases lying between them. DNA for the CDR3: TGTGCCTGGAGTTACGGTAGACTAGGGGGCTCAGATACGCAGTATTTT. Translated, it gives CAWSYGRLGGSDTQYF. Filled out from reference TRBV30 and TRBJ2-3, the complete variable domain reads SQTIHQWPATLVQPVGSPLSLECTVEGTSNPNLYWYRQAAGRGLQLLFYSVGIGQISSEVPQNLSASRPQDRQFILSSKKLLLSDSGFYLCAWSYGRLGGSDTQYFGPGTRLTVL.

The rearrangement links TRBV5-4 to TRBJ1-5; 7 bases fit TRBD1. The CDR3 is 15 amino acids. V lost 4 bases, J lost 4 bases, and 8 bases stayed unmatched. CDR1 is SGHNT, CDR2 YYREEE, per germline (reference sequence). The CDR3 sequence: CASSLDREKNQPQHF. The CDR3 DNA is TGTGCCAGCAGCCTCGACAGGGAGAAAAATCAGCCCCAGCATTTT. The variable domain in full, with the rest retrieved from reference TRBV5-4 and TRBJ1-5, is ETGVTQSPTHLIKTRGQQVTLRCSSQSGHNTVSWYQQALGQGPQFIFQYYREEENGRGNFPPRFSGLQFPNYSSELNVNALELDDSALYLCASSLDREKNQPQHFGDGTRLSIL.

This clone appeared a few times. The chain carries TRBV5-1 and TRBJ2-3, with TRBD2 identical over 8 bases. The CDR3 is 12 residues long. Germline CDR1 SGHRS, CDR2 YFSETQ. The ends lost 4 bases at V and 9 bases at J; junction bases unmatched: 4. This CDR3 is CASSVTGGTQYF. In DNA, the CDR3 is TGCGCCAGCAGCGTGACGGGGGGGACGCAGTATTTT.

The genes are TRBV7-9 and TRBJ2-1, with D tentatively TRBD2 (5 bases). The length of the CDR3 is 12 residues. The ends were cut back, 5 bases at V and 9 bases at J, with 11 bases in the middle. Germline V gives CDR1 SEHNR, CDR2 FQNEAQ (reference sequence). The CDR3 bases are TGTGCCAGCAGCCCGGGCGGGTTTGAGCAGTTCTTC. Translated: CASSPGGFEQFF.

The V and J genes are TRBV9 and TRBJ1-2; no definite D call. The CDR3 covers 15 residues. The V and J ends lost 0 bases and 5 bases respectively, with 14 bases between them. The germline CDR1 and CDR2 sequences are SGDLS and YYNGEE. The CDR3 here is CASSVATGGWYGYTF. In DNA form, the CDR3 reads TGTGCCAGCAGCGTAGCTACGGGAGGGTGGTATGGCTACACCTTC.

CDR3 sequence reads: CASSLAGYSQPQHF. The CDR3 DNA is TGTGCCAGCAGTTTGGCAGGGTATAGTCAGCCCCAGCATTTT. The genes are TRBV28 and TRBJ1-5, with D possibly TRBD1 on 5 matching bases. Per germline, CDR1 MDHEN and CDR2 SYDVKM. V lost 3 bases and J lost 6, with 12 bases in between. The CDR3 runs 14 residues.

This chain joins TRBV4-1 and TRBJ2-7; TRBD1 agrees at 10 bases. In germline, CDR1 is MGHRA, CDR2 YSYEKL. J lost 0 bases, V lost 4 bases, and 6 bases had no gene match. CDR3 length: 16 residues. The CDR3 region is CASSPTTGGGSYEQYF. CDR3 coding DNA: TGCGCCAGCAGCCCCACGACAGGGGGCGGCTCCTACGAGCAGTACTTC.